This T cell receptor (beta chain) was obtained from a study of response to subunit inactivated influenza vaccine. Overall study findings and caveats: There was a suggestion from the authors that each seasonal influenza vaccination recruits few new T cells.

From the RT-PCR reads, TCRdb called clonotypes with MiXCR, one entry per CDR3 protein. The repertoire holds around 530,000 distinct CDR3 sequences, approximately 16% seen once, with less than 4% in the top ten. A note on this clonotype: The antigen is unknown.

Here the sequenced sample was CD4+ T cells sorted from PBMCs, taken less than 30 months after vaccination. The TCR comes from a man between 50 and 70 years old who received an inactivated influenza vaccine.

CDR3 protein: CASSFYTQARTGELFF. The CDR3 nucleotides read TGTGCCAGCAGCTTCTACACTCAGGCAAGGACCGGGGAGCTGTTTTTT. The rearrangement links TRBV9 to TRBJ2-2; no clear D gene. Germline-derived CDR1 and CDR2 are SGDLS and YYNGEE. V lost 4 bases and J lost 5, with 18 bases in between. The CDR3 is 16 residues long.